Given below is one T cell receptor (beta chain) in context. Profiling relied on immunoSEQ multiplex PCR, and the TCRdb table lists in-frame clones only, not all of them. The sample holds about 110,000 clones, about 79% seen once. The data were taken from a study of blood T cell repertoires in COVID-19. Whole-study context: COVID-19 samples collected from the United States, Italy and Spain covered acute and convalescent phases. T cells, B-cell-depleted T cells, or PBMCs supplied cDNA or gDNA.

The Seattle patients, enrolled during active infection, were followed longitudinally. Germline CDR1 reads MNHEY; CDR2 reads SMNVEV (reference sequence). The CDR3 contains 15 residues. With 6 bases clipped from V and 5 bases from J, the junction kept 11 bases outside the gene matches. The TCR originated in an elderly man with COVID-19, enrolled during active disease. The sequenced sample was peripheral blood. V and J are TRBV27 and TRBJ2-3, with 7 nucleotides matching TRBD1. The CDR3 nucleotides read TGTGCCAGCAGAATAAGGGGGCATCGGGTAGATACGCAGTATTTT. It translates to CASRIRGHRVDTQYF.